Only a few counts were recorded for the clone carrying this TCR beta chain. Its antigen is not identified. Sequenced material consisted of expressed TCRB transcripts (all of the isolated RNA was reverse transcribed). Clones were read by immunoSEQ multiplex PCR, and TCRdb kept only the in-frame ones, dropping some. Altogether about 340,000 clones are present, approximately 15% being singletons, with the ten largest covering roughly 0.015%. The sample originates from a study of beta chain features in type 1 diabetes. The CDR3 length is 14 residues. V lost 5 bases and J 7 bases, leaving 15 bases between the germline ends. The germline V gene encodes CDR1 SGHTA and CDR2 FQGTGA. Notes on the study in general: Among patients with Type 1 diabetes, TCRB CDR3s were moderately but significantly shorter in every one of the four CD4+ subsets.

This clonotype originated in a woman aged 18-30 years with type 1 diabetes. Input material: naive CD4+ T cells from blood. This chain connects TRBV7-3 to TRBJ2-1; a weak D match, TRBD2 (5 bases). The CDR3 loop reads CASSPPGIINEQFF. The CDR3 DNA sequence: TGTGCCAGCAGCCCCCCCGGGATAATTAATGAGCAGTTCTTC.